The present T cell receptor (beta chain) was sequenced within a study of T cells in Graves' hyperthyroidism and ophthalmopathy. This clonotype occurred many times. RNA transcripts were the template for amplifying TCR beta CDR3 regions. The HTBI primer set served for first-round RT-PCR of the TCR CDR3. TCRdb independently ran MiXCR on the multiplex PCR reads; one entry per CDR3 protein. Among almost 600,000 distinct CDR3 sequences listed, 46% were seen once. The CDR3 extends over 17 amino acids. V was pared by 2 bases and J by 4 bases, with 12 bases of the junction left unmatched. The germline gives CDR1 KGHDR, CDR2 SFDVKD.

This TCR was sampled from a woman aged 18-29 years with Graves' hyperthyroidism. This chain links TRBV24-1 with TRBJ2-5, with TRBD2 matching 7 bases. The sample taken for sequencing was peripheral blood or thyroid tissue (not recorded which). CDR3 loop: CATSDSRPWGEGETQYF. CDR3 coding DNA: TGTGCCACCAGTGATTCCCGTCCTTGGGGGGAGGGAGAGACCCAGTACTTC.